One sample yielded the 30 T cell receptor beta chains listed below, sequenced in a study of blood T cell repertoires in COVID-19. Assay used: immunoSEQ multiplex PCR; TCRdb lists only in-frame clones, some missing. The data show about 150,000 clones, about 80% seen once. Source material: peripheral blood. These receptors were taken from a human donor in a cohort sampled during active COVID-19.

The chain combines TRBV6-2 or TRBV6-3 with TRBJ1-2; 7 positions agree with TRBD1. The CDR3 runs 14 residues. Germline V gene sequence: CDR1 MNHEY, CDR2 SVGEGT. The V segment lost 0 bases and the J segment 5 bases; nucleotides outside the gene matches: 3. CDR3 residues: CASSYSGDRYGYTF. For the CDR3, the DNA is TGTGCCAGCAGTTACTCCGGGGACAGATATGGCTACACCTTC.

This chain uses TRBV3-1 (or the pseudogene TRBV3-2) with TRBJ1-6, with a possible D match to TRBD1 (6 bases). V was pared by 3 bases and J by 5 bases, with 11 bases between. The CDR3 runs 15 residues. The germline V gene encodes CDR1 LGHDT and CDR2 YNNKEL (reference sequence). The CDR3 spells CASSQQDRDNSPLHF. The CDR3 DNA follows: TGTGCCAGCAGCCAGCAGGACAGAGATAATTCACCCCTCCACTTT.

This chain joins TRBV18 and TRBJ2-1; 12 bases agree with TRBD1. The ends lost 0 bases at V and 4 bases at J; junction bases unmatched: 4. There are 17 residues in the CDR3. Germline V gene lookup returns CDR1 KGHSH and CDR2 LQKENI. The CDR3 DNA follows: TGTGCCAGCTCACCACCCGGGACAGGGGGCTGGTACAATGAGCAGTTCTTC. Its protein product is CASSPPGTGGWYNEQFF.

The V call is TRBV10-3, the J call TRBJ2-2, with 9 nucleotides matching TRBD2. The CDR3 covers 15 residues. Per the germline V gene, CDR1 is ENHRY and CDR2 is SYGVKD. With V trimmed by 3 bases and J by 1 base, 0 bases remained unmatched. This CDR3 is CAISDSGGNTGELFF. The CDR3 DNA follows: TGTGCCATCAGTGATAGCGGGGGGAACACCGGGGAGCTGTTTTTT.

V and J are TRBV10-3 and TRBJ2-3; perhaps TRBD1 as D (6 bases). Trimming cost V 6 bases and J 4 bases, with 8 bases left between them. CDR3 size: 12 residues. Germline-derived CDR1 and CDR2 are ENHRY and SYGVKD. This CDR3 is CAIRGGSDTQYF. CDR3 bases: TGTGCCATCAGAGGGGGATCAGATACGCAGTATTTT.

Ten or more counts support this clone. In nucleotides, the CDR3 is TGTGCCAGCAGCCCGGGGTCCTTGAACACTGAAGCTTTCTTT. Protein sequence: CASSPGSLNTEAFF. The chain is built from TRBV7-3 and TRBJ1-1; D remains unclear. Germline V gives CDR1 SGHTA, CDR2 FQGTGA. CDR3 length equals 14 residues. Trimming shortened V by 5 bases and J by 0 bases, and 10 bases separated the two germline ends.

The chain couples TRBV7-2 to TRBJ1-2, with D uncertain. The V end lost 2 bases, the J end lost 5 bases, and 12 bases lay between the germline ends. CDR3 length: 14 residues. Per the germline V gene, CDR1 is SGHTA and CDR2 is FQGNSA. CDR3 sequence (DNA): TGTGCCAGCAGCTTACTCGGCAGGAGGTATGGCTACACCTTC. It specifies CASSLLGRRYGYTF.

The chain has TRBV6-1 and TRBJ2-7; D is perhaps TRBD1 (6 bases). Germline CDR1 MNHNS, CDR2 SASEGT. The CDR3 contains 15 residues. V shed 2 bases and J shed 4 bases, with 15 bases lying between them. The DNA of the CDR3 is TGTGCCAGCAGTGAAAACCGACAGGCTCGGTACGAGCAGTACTTC. It codes for CASSENRQARYEQYF.

The chain employs TRBV11-3 and TRBJ1-2; 7 bases are shared with TRBD1. This CDR3 spans 16 amino acids. Germline lookup yields CDR1 SGHNT and CDR2 YENEEA. V shed 7 bases and J 4 bases; nucleotides not matched to a gene: 15. Here the CDR3 reads CASNYPNYRGLYGYTF. For the CDR3, the DNA is TGTGCCAGCAACTACCCTAACTACAGGGGCCTCTATGGCTACACCTTC. Full variable domain (missing parts from reference TRBV11-3 and TRBJ1-2): EAGVVQSPRYKIIEKKQPVAFWCNPISGHNTLYWYLQNLGQGPELLIRYENEEAVDDSQLPKDRFSAERLKGVDSTLKIQPAELGDSAVYLCASNYPNYRGLYGYTFGSGTRLTVV.

V and J are TRBV7-8 and TRBJ1-1; weak D call: TRBD1 (6 bases). Germline loops: CDR1 SGHVS, CDR2 FQNEAQ. The CDR3 has 13 residues. Trimming left V 5 bases short and J 8 bases short, with 15 bases between. The CDR3 loop is CASSPGMDREAFF. CDR3 bases: TGTGCCAGCAGCCCCGGGATGGACAGAGAAGCTTTCTTT.

The genes are TRBV6-1 and TRBJ2-1, with 9 bases identical to TRBD2. The V segment lost 3 bases and the J segment 8 bases; nucleotides outside the gene matches: 8. Germline V gives CDR1 MNHNS, CDR2 SASEGT. The CDR3 length is 15 residues. CDR3 sequence (DNA): TGTGCCAGCAGTGAGGGCGGGGGGGGCTTCGATGAGCAGTTCTTC. Amino acid sequence: CASSEGGGGFDEQFF.

V usage is TRBV12-3 or TRBV12-4 and J usage is TRBJ2-7, with TRBD1 matching over 8 bases. Trimming removed 4 bases from V and 7 bases from J; junction bases left unmatched: 6. The length of the CDR3 is 13 residues. The CDR3 spells CASSSQGAGEQYF. CDR3 in DNA: TGTGCCAGCAGTTCGCAGGGGGCGGGAGAGCAGTACTTC.

This rearrangement joins TRBV6-2 or TRBV6-3 to TRBJ2-3, with TRBD1 matching over 8 bases. The CDR3 runs 17 residues. Germline assignment: CDR1 MNHEY and CDR2 SVGEGT. The V segment lost 6 bases and the J segment 6 bases; nucleotides outside the gene matches: 17. CDR3 loop: CASSRHLGQGIADTQYF. CDR3 in DNA: TGTGCCAGCAGCCGACACCTCGGACAGGGAATAGCGGATACGCAGTATTTT.

V is TRBV5-6 and J is TRBJ2-5; maybe TRBD1 (5 bases). Germline V gene sequence: CDR1 SGHDT, CDR2 YYEEEE. This CDR3 is built from 14 residues. The V gene lost 4 bases and the J gene lost 1 base, with 11 bases spanning the gap. The CDR3 spells CASSRIQVQETQYF. The CDR3 nucleotides are TGTGCCAGCAGCCGGATACAGGTCCAAGAGACCCAGTACTTC.

This rearrangement joins TRBV5-1 to TRBJ2-3, with TRBD1 identical over 7 bases. CDR3 length: 15 amino acids. Germline CDR1 is SGHRS and CDR2 is YFSETQ. V was clipped by 0 bases and J by 3 bases; unmatched bases: 4. CDR3 bases: TGCGCCAGCAGCTTGGACAGGGGCGGTACAGATACGCAGTATTTT. Its protein product is CASSLDRGGTDTQYF.

The V gene is TRBV29-1, the J gene TRBJ2-1, with TRBD1 matching over 7 bases. CDR3 length: 13 residues. The J segment lost 3 bases and the V segment lost 6 bases, leaving 5 bases of the junction unmatched. Germline values: CDR1 SQVTM, CDR2 ANQGSEA. In DNA, the CDR3 is TGCAGCGTGCGGACAGGAGACTACAATGAGCAGTTCTTC. Its translation is CSVRTGDYNEQFF.

V gene TRBV30 combines with J gene TRBJ2-3; 12 nucleotides align to TRBD2. CDR3 size: 15 residues. From germline, CDR1 is GTSNPN and CDR2 SVGIG (reference sequence). Trimming cost V 0 bases and J 4 bases; bases outside gene matches: 2. In nucleotides, the CDR3 is TGTGCCTGGAGTGTCCCTAGCGGGAGGGCAGATACGCAGTATTTT. Translating gives CAWSVPSGRADTQYF.

The chain employs TRBV6-2 or TRBV6-3 and TRBJ2-7; no clear D gene. Germline V gives CDR1 MNHEY, CDR2 SVGEGT. The CDR3 length is 15 residues. Deletions cut 2 bases from V and 0 bases from J, with 11 bases between. CDR3 protein: CASSYGGSYSYEQYF. In DNA, the CDR3 is TGTGCCAGCAGTTACGGTGGTTCCTACTCCTACGAGCAGTACTTC.

The chain employs TRBV19 and TRBJ2-1, with a tentative D call TRBD1 (6 bases). V lost 4 bases to trimming and J lost 6 bases, with 10 bases between them. The germline CDR1 and CDR2 sequences are LNHDA and SQIVND (reference sequence). The CDR3 length is 13 residues. The CDR3 sequence is CASSTGQSNEQFF. The CDR3 nucleotides are TGTGCCAGTAGTACCGGACAGAGCAATGAGCAGTTCTTC.

The chain recombines TRBV7-2 with TRBJ1-1, with TRBD1 matching 8 bases. Per the germline V gene, CDR1 is SGHTA and CDR2 is FQGNSA. CDR3 length: 14 residues. V lost 9 bases to trimming and J lost 1 base; unmatched junction nucleotides: 7. The CDR3 region has the DNA TGTGCCAGTAAGACCGGGACAGGGAACACTGAAGCTTTCTTT. Translation: CASKTGTGNTEAFF. Supplemented by reference TRBV7-2 and TRBJ1-1, the full variable domain reads GAGVSQSPSNKVTEKGKDVELRCDPISGHTALYWYRQSLGQGLEFLIYFQGNSAPDKSGLPSDRFSAERTGGSVSTLTIQRTQQEDSAVYLCASKTGTGNTEAFFGQGTRLTVV.

This chain joins TRBV9 and TRBJ2-1; TRBD2 matches 11 bases. The CDR3 spans 23 residues. Germline CDR1 reads SGDLS; CDR2 reads YYNGEE. J was trimmed by 8 bases and V by 0 bases; bases with no gene match: 28. CDR3 protein: CASSVVPGPGQRDPSGRRDEQFF. Written as DNA, the CDR3 is TGTGCCAGCAGCGTAGTACCCGGTCCTGGACAGCGGGACCCTAGCGGGAGGCGCGATGAGCAGTTCTTC.

The rearrangement links TRBV25-1 to TRBJ2-5; perhaps TRBD2 as D (7 bases). The germline V gene has CDR1 MGHDK and CDR2 SYGVNS. The CDR3 has 13 amino acids. Trimming stripped 8 bases from V and 5 bases from J, with 15 bases between. This CDR3 reads CASAQGRGETQYF. DNA of the CDR3: TGTGCCAGCGCCCAGGGGCGGGGGGAGACCCAGTACTTC.

V gene TRBV5-4 combines with J gene TRBJ1-4, with 7 positions matching TRBD1. Losses at the gene ends were 3 bases for V and 4 bases for J; bases not matched to a gene: 3. Germline assignment: CDR1 SGHNT and CDR2 YYREEE (reference sequence). The CDR3 consists of 14 residues. The CDR3 is CASSSQGVNEKLFF. Here the CDR3 DNA reads TGTGCCAGCAGCTCCCAGGGGGTTAATGAAAAACTGTTTTTT.

The rearrangement links TRBV7-8 to TRBJ2-7, with TRBD1 matching over 8 bases. This CDR3 region has 15 residues. The germline CDR1 and CDR2 sequences are SGHVS and FQNEAQ. With V trimmed by 0 bases and J by 3 bases, 4 bases remained unmatched. The CDR3 sequence: CASSLAQGAFYEQYF. The CDR3 DNA reads TGTGCCAGCAGCTTAGCGCAGGGGGCGTTCTACGAGCAGTACTTC.

This clone has a handful of counts. The CDR3 reads CASSSDPSGGTEAFF. CDR3 sequence (DNA): TGTGCCAGCAGCTCGGATCCATCGGGGGGCACTGAAGCTTTCTTT. This chain links TRBV11-3 with TRBJ1-1; TRBD1 is a possible D gene (5 bases). Per the germline V gene, CDR1 is SGHNT and CDR2 is YENEEA. V gave up 4 bases and J gave up 4 bases, with 16 bases separating them. The CDR3 is 15 residues long.

The chain recombines TRBV6-2 or TRBV6-3 with TRBJ2-1, with TRBD2 as a possible D gene (5 bases). V lost 2 bases and J lost 1, with 12 bases in between. The CDR3 has 16 residues. Germline-derived CDR1 and CDR2 are MNHEY and SVGEGT. The CDR3 DNA follows: TGTGCCAGCAGTTACCTCCCGGGGAGATCCTACAATGAGCAGTTCTTC. This gives the protein CASSYLPGRSYNEQFF.

This chain joins TRBV9 and TRBJ1-6; D perhaps matches TRBD1 (6 bases). From germline, CDR1 is SGDLS and CDR2 YYNGEE. The CDR3 is made up of 14 amino acids. With 0 bases removed from V and 7 bases from J, the gap between germline ends came to 8 bases. CDR3 in DNA: TGTGCCAGCAGCGTAGTGGGGGCCAATTCACCCCTCCACTTT. This translates into CASSVVGANSPLHF.

This chain links TRBV7-9 with TRBJ2-6, with 12 bases fitting TRBD1. Trimming cost V 8 bases and J 0 bases; bases outside gene matches: 11. CDR1 SEHNR and CDR2 FQNEAQ come from the germline V gene (reference sequence). CDR3 length: 19 amino acids. In nucleotides, the CDR3 is TGTGCCAGCTCAGTCGGGACAGGGGGCTTCAGCTCTGGGGCCAACGTCCTGACTTTC. Translation: CASSVGTGGFSSGANVLTF.

The chain uses TRBV11-3 and TRBJ2-7; perhaps TRBD2 as D (5 bases). Germline CDR1 is SGHNT and CDR2 is YENEEA. The CDR3 has 13 residues. The V and J ends lost 4 bases and 4 bases respectively, with 11 bases between them. The CDR3 protein is CASSSQGGYEQYV. The CDR3 region has the DNA TGTGCCAGCAGCTCCCAAGGAGGTTACGAGCAGTACGTC.

The genes are TRBV29-1 and TRBJ1-1; D possibly corresponds to TRBD1 (5 bases). Germline V gives CDR1 SQVTM, CDR2 ANQGSEA. Trimming shortened V by 7 bases and J by 3 bases, and 15 bases separated the two germline ends. CDR3 length: 13 amino acids. The CDR3 here is CSGRVGGDTEAFF. The CDR3 region has the DNA TGCAGCGGCAGGGTTGGGGGGGACACTGAAGCTTTCTTT.